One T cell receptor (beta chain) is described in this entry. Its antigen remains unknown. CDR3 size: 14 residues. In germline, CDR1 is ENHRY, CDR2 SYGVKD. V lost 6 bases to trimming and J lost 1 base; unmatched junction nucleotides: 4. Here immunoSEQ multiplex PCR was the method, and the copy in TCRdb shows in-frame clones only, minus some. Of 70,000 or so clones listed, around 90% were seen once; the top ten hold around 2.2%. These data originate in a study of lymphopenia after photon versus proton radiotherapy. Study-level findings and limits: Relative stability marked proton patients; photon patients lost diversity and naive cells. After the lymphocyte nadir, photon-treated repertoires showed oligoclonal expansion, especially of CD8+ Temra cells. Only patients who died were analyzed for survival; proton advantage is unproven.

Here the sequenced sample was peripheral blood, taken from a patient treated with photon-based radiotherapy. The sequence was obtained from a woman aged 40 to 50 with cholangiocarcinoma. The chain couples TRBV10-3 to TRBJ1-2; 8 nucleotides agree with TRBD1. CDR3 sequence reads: CAISPGQVNYGYTF. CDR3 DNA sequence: TGTGCCATCAGCCCGGGACAGGTTAACTATGGCTACACCTTC.